This T cell receptor (beta chain) derives from a study of T cells in Graves' hyperthyroidism and ophthalmopathy. V lost 3 bases to trimming and J lost 9 bases; unmatched junction nucleotides: 11. Germline V gives CDR1 DFQATT, CDR2 SNEGSKA (reference sequence). This CDR3 spans 14 amino acids. What was amplified from RNA transcripts were TCR beta CDR3 regions. First-round RT-PCR targeting the TCR CDR3 was performed with the HTBI primer set. TCRdb re-derived calls from the multiplex PCR reads in MiXCR, one entry per CDR3 protein. The sample lists roughly 700,000 distinct CDR3 sequences, approximately 15% occurring once. Study-wide points: Most clonotypes expanded in thyroid above 0.001 were likewise present in blood.

Many counts were recorded for this clonotype. Its antigen is undetermined. When ophthalmopathy did not progress within 18 months, Graves' hyperthyroidism was considered stable. Cells are PBMCs isolated from more than 8.5 ml of fresh blood. The material sequenced was blood. The receptor's source is a woman under 30 with Graves' hyperthyroidism. V gene TRBV20-1 combines with J gene TRBJ2-1; TRBD2 agrees at 7 bases. Here the CDR3 reads CSASRREGRGEQFF. CDR3 coding DNA: TGCAGTGCTAGCAGGAGGGAGGGCCGGGGTGAGCAGTTCTTC.